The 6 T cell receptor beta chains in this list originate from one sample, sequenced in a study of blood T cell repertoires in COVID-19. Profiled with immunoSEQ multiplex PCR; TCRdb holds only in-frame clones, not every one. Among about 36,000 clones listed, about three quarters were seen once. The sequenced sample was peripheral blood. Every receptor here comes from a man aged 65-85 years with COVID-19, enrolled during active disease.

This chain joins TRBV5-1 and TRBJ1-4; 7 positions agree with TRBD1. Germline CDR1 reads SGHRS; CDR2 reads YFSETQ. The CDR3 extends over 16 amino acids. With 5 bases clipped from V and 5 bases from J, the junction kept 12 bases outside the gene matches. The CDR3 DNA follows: TGCGCCAGCAGTCCAGGACAGGCGGCTTGGAATGAAAAACTGTTTTTT. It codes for CASSPGQAAWNEKLFF.

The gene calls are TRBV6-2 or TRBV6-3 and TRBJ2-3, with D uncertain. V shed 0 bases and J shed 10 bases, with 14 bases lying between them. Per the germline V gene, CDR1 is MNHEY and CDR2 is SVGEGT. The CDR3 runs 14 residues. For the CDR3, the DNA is TGTGCCAGCAGTTACTCGATTACCCGTGAGTCGCAGTATTTT. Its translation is CASSYSITRESQYF.

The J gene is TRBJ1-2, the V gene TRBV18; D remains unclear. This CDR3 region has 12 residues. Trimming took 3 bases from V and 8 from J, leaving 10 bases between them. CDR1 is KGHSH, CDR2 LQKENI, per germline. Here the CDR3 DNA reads TGTGCCAGCTCACCTAACCGAGGAGGCTACACCTTC. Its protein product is CASSPNRGGYTF.

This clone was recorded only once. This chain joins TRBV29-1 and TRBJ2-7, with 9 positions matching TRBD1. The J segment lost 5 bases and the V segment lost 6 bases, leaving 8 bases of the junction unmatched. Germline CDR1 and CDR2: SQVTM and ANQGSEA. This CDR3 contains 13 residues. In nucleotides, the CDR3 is TGCAGCGTCGGAGACAGGGGGAACGACGAGCAGTACTTC. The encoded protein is CSVGDRGNDEQYF.

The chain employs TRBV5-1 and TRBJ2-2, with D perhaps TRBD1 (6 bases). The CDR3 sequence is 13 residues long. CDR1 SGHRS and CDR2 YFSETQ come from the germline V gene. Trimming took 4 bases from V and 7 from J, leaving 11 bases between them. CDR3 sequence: CASSLQGSGELFF. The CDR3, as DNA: TGCGCCAGCAGCCTACAGGGAAGCGGGGAGCTGTTTTTT.

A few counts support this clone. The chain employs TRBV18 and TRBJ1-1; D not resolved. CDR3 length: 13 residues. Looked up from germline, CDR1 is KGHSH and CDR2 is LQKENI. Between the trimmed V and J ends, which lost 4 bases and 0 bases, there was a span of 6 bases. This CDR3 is CASSQGVNTEAFF. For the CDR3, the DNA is TGTGCCAGCTCACAGGGAGTGAACACTGAAGCTTTCTTT. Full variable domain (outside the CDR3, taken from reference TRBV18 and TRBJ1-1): NAGVMQNPRHLVRRRGQEARLRCSPMKGHSHVYWYRQLPEEGLKFMVYLQKENIIDESGMPKERFSAEFPKEGPSILRIQQVVRGDSAAYFCASSQGVNTEAFFGQGTRLTVV.